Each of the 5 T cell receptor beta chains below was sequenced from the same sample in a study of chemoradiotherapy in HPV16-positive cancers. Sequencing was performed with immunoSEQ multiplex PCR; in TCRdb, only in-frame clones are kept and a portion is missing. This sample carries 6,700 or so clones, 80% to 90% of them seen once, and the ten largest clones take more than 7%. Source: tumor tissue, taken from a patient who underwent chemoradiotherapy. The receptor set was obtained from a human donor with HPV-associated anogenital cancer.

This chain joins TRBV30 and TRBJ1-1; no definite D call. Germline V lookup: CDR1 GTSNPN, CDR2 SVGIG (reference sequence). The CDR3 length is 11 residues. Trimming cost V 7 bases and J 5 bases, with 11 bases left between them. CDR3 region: CAFAGLTEAFF. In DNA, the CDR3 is TGTGCCTTCGCAGGACTAACTGAAGCTTTCTTT.

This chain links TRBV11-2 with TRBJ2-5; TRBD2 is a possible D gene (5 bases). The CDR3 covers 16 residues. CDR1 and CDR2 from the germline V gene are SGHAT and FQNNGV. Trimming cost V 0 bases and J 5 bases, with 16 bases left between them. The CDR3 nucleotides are TGTGCCAGCAGCTTAGACCGACTACCTACTGGGGAGACCCAGTACTTC. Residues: CASSLDRLPTGETQYF.

CDR3 coding DNA: TGTGCCAGCAGCGTAGAGTACTATTCCACAGATACGCAGTATTTT. This translates into CASSVEYYSTDTQYF. The V and J genes are TRBV9 and TRBJ2-3, with no clear D. This CDR3 is built from 15 residues. Germline CDR1 and CDR2: SGDLS and YYNGEE. Trimming cost V 0 bases and J 2 bases, with 10 bases left between them.

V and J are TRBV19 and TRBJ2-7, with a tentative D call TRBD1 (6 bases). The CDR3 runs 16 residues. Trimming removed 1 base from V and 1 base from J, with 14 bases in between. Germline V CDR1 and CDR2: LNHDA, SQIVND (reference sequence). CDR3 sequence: CASSIGKGTGSYEQYF. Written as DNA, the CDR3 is TGTGCCAGTAGTATAGGAAAGGGAACAGGGTCCTACGAGCAGTACTTC.

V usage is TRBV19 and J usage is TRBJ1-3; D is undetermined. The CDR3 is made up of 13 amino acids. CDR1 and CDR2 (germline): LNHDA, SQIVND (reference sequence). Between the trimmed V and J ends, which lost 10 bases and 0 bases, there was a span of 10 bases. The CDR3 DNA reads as TGTGCCACCCGGCCGTTCTCTGGAAACACCATATATTTT. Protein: CATRPFSGNTIYF.